The present TCR beta chain was sequenced within a study of T-cell reconstitution after alpha-beta-depleted transplantation in children. The CDR3 is 16 residues long. Germline CDR1 reads DFQATT; CDR2 reads SNEGSKA (reference sequence). The germline V and J ends were trimmed by 6 bases and 4 bases, with 21 bases remaining between them. This clonotype appeared many times. Unique molecular identifiers were incorporated when the TCRbeta library was constructed. Via MiXCR, TCRdb re-called the PCR reads, giving one row per CDR3 protein. The sample lists some 200,000 distinct CDR3 sequences; about 6.4% were seen once.

This sequence was found in a human donor who donated a stem cell graft to a child with Wiskott-Aldrich syndrome. The input for sequencing was PBMCs from the stem cell graft donor, taken from the stem cell graft. The chain uses TRBV20-1 and TRBJ2-2; D perhaps matches TRBD1 (6 bases). DNA of the CDR3: TGCAGTGCCATAAAACTCGGGACACGGAGCACCGGGGAGCTGTTTTTT. Protein sequence: CSAIKLGTRSTGELFF.